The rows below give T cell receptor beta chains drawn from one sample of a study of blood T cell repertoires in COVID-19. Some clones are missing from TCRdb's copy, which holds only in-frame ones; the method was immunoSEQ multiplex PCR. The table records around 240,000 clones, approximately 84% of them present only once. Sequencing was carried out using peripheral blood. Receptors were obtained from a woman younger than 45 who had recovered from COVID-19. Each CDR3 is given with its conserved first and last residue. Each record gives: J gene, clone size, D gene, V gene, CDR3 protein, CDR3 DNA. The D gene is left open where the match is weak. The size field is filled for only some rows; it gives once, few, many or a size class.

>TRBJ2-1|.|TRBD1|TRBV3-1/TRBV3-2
CASSHQDRVGTVF
TGTGCCAGCAGCCACCAGGACAGGGTGGGCACAGTCTTC
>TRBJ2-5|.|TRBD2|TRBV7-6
CASSPLAGGQETQYF
TGTGCCAGCAGCCCTCTAGCGGGGGGGCAAGAGACCCAGTACTTC
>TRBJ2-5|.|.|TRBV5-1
CASSLAVGGLETQYF
TGCGCCAGCAGCTTGGCCGTAGGAGGGCTAGAGACCCAGTACTTC
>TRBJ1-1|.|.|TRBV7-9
CAAGWDGYAEAFF
TGTGCCGCGGGATGGGACGGTTATGCTGAAGCTTTCTTT
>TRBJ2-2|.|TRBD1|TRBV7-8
CASSWTGIINTGELFF
TGTGCCAGCAGCTGGACAGGGATTATTAACACCGGGGAGCTGTTTTTT
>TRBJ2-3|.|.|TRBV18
CASSPVTASTDTQYF
TGTGCCAGCTCACCCGTGACAGCCTCCACAGATACGCAGTATTTT
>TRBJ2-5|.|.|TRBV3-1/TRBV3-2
CASSQQAGSRETQYF
TGTGCCAGCAGCCAGCAGGCTGGATCACGGGAGACCCAGTACTTC
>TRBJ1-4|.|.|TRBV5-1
CASSLKVGEKLFF
TGCGCCAGCAGCTTGAAGGTGGGCGAAAAACTGTTTTTT
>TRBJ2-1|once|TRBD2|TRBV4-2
CASSQDPAGGLVNEQFF
TGTGCCAGCAGCCAAGATCCGGCGGGGGGGCTAGTCAATGAGCAGTTCTTC
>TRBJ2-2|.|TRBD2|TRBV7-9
CASSWSGGTGELFF
TGTGCCAGCAGCTGGTCGGGGGGTACCGGGGAGCTGTTTTTT
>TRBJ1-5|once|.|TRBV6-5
CASSQQSNQPQHF
TGTGCCAGCAGCCAACAGAGCAATCAGCCCCAGCATTTT
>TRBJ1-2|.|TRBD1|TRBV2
CASKPTGGAGGYTF
TGTGCCAGCAAACCAACAGGGGGCGCGGGTGGCTACACCTTC
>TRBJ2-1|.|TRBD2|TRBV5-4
CASSPTSGGAWDEQFF
TGTGCCAGCAGCCCAACTAGCGGGGGGGCCTGGGATGAGCAGTTCTTC
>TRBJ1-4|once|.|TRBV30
CAWSVEEGEKLFF
TGTGCCTGGAGTGTCGAGGAGGGTGAAAAACTGTTTTTT
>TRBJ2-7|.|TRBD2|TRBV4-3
CASSRGTSGYEQYF
TGCGCCAGCAGCCGGGGGACTAGCGGGTACGAGCAGTACTTC
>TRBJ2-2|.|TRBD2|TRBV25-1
CASSDLAGHTGELFF
TGTGCCAGCAGTGATCTAGCGGGGCACACCGGGGAGCTGTTTTTT
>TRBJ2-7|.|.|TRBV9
CASSPGVTYEQYF
TGTGCCAGCTCCCCGGGGGTTACCTACGAGCAGTACTTC
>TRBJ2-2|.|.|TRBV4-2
CASSQASLNTGELFF
TGTGCCAGCAGCCAAGCCTCCCTTAACACCGGGGAGCTGTTTTTT